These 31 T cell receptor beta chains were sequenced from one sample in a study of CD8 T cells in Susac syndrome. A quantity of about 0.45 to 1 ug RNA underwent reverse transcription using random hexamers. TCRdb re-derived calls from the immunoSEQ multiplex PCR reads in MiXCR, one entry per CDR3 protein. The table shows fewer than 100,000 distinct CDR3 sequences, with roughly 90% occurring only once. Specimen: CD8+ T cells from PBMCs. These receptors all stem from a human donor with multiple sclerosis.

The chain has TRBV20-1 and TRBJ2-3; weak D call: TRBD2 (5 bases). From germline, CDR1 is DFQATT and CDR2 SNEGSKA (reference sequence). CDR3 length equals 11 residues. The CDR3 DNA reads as TGCAGCGGGATCCCCACAGATACGCAGTATTTT. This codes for CSGIPTDTQYF.

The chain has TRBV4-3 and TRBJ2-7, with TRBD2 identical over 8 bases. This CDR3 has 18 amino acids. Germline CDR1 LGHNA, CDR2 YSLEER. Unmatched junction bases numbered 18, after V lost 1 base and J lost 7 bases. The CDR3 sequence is CASSQADVGRAEFGEQYF. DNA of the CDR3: TGCGCCAGCAGCCAAGCTGATGTCGGGAGGGCCGAGTTTGGAGAGCAGTACTTC.

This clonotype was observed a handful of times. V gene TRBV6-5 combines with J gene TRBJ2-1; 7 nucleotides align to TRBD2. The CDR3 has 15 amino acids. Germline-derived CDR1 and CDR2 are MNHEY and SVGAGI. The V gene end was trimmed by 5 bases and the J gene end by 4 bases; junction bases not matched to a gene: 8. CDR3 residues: CASSRRTSQYNEQFF. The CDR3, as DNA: TGTGCCAGCAGTCGAAGGACTAGTCAATACAATGAGCAGTTCTTC.

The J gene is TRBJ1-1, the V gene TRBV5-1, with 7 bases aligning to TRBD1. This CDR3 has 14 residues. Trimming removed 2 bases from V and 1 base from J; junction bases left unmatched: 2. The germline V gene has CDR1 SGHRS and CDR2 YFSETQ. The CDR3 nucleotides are TGCGCCAGCAGCTTCAGGGGGAGGAACACTGAAGCTTTCTTT. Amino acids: CASSFRGRNTEAFF.

CDR3 residues: CASTPDRGLWETQYF. The CDR3, as DNA: TGTGCCAGCACGCCAGACAGGGGCCTCTGGGAGACCCAGTACTTC. The rearrangement uses TRBV12-3 or TRBV12-4 and TRBJ2-5, with 8 bases fitting TRBD1. CDR3 length equals 15 residues. V shed 7 bases, J shed 5 bases, and the junction held 12 bases outside the gene matches.

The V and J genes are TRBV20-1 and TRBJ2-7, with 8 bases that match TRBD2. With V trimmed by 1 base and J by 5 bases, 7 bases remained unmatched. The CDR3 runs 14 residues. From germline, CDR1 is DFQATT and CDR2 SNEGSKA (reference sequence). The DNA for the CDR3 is TGCAGTGCTAGAGGGCCAGCGGGGGACCACGAGCAGTACTTC. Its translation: CSARGPAGDHEQYF.

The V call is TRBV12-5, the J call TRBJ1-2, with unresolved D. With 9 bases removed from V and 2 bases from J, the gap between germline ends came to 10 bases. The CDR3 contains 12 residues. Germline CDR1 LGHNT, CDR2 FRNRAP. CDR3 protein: CASATGNYGYTF. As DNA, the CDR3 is TGTGCTAGCGCGACCGGCAACTATGGCTACACCTTC.

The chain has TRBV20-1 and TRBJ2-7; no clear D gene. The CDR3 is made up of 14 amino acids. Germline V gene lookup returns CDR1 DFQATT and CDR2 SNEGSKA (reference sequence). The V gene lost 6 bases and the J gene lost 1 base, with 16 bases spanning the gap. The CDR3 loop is CSAYFAHISYEQYF. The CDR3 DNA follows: TGCAGTGCCTACTTCGCCCATATTTCCTACGAGCAGTACTTC.

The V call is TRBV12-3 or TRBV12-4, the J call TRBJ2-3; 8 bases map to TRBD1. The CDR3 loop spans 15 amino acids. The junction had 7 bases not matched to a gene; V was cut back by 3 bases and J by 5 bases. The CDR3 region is CASSLQGANQDTQYF. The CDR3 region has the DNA TGTGCCAGCAGTTTGCAGGGGGCGAATCAAGATACGCAGTATTTT.

Written as DNA, the CDR3 is TGTGCCAGCAGCTCCAGGGACAGCCAACAGCCCCAGCATTTT. It specifies CASSSRDSQQPQHF. The rearrangement links TRBV7-2 to TRBJ1-5; 7 bases line up with TRBD1. V gave up 4 bases and J gave up 7 bases; unmatched junction bases: 7. Germline assignment: CDR1 SGHTA and CDR2 FQGNSA. CDR3 size: 14 residues.

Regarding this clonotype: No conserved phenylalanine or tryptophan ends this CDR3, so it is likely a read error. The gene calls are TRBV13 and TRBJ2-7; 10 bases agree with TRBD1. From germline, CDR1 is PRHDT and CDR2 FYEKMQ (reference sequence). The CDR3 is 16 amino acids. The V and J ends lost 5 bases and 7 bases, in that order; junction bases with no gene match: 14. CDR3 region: CASSTGQGVLSWEQYL. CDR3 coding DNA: TGTGCCAGCAGCACCGGACAGGGGGTTTTATCGTGGGAGCAGTACCTC.

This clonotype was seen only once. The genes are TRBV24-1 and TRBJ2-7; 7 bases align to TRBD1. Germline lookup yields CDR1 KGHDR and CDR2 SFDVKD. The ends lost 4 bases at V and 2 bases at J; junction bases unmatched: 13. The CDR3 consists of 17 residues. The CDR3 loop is CATSDVSEQGKPYEQYF. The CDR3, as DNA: TGTGCCACCAGTGACGTTAGTGAACAGGGGAAACCCTACGAGCAGTACTTC.

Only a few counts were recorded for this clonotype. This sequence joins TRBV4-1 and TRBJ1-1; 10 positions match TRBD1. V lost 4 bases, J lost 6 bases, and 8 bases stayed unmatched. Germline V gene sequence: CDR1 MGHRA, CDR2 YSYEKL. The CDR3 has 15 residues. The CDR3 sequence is CASSLLGTGDPEAFF. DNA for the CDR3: TGCGCCAGCAGCCTCTTAGGGACAGGGGACCCTGAAGCTTTCTTT.

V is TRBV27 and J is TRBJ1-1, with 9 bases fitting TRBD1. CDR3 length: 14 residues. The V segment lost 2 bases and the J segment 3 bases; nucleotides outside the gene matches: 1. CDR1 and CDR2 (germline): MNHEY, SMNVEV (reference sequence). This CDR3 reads CASSLNRGHTEAFF. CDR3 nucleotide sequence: TGTGCCAGCAGTTTAAACAGGGGGCACACTGAAGCTTTCTTT.

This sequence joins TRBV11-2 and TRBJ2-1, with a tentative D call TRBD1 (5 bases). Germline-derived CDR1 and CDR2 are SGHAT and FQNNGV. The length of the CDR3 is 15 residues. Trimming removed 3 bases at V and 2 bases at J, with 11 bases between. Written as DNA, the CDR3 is TGTGCCAGCAGCTTTGGCAGGGCCCCCTACAATGAGCAGTTCTTC. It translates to CASSFGRAPYNEQFF.

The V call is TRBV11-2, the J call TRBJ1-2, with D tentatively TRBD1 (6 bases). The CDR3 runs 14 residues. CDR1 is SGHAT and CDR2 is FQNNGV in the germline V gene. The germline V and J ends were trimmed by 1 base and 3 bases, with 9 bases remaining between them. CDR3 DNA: TGTGCCAGCAGCTTAGGGGCAGGGGACTATGGCTACACCTTC. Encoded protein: CASSLGAGDYGYTF.

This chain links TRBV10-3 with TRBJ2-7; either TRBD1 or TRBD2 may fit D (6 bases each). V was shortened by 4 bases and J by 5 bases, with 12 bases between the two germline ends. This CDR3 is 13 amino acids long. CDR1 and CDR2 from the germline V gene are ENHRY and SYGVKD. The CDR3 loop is CAISVTGADEQYF. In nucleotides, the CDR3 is TGTGCCATCAGTGTAACGGGGGCGGACGAGCAGTACTTC.

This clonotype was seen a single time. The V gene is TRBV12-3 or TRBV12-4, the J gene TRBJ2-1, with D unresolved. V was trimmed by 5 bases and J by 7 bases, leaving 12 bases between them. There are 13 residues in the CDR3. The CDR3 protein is CASSLWRYNEQFF. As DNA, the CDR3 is TGTGCCAGCAGTCTGTGGCGTTATAATGAGCAGTTCTTC.

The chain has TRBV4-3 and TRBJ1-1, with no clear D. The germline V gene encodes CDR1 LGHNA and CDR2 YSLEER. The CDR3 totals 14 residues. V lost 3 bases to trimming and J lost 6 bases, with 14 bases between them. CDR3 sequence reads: CASSQLIGRAEAFF. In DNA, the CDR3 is TGCGCCAGCAGCCAGCTTATAGGGAGGGCTGAAGCTTTCTTT.

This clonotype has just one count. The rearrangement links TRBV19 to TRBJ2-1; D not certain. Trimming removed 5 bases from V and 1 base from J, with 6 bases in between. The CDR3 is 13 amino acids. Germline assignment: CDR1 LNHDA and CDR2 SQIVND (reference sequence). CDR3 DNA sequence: TGTGCCAGTAGTCACCAGTCCTACAATGAGCAGTTCTTC. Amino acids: CASSHQSYNEQFF.

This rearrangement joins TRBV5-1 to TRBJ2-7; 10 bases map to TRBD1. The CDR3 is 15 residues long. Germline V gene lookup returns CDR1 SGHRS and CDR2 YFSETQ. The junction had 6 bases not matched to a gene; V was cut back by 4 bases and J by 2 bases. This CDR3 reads CASSVSGTGAYEQYF. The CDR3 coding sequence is TGCGCCAGCAGCGTCTCCGGGACAGGGGCCTACGAGCAGTACTTC.

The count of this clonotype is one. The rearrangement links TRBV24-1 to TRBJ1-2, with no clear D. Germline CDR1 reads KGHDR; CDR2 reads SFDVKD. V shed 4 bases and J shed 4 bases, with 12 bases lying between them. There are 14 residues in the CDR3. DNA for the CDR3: TGTGCCACCAGTGACTCGACGCAGGTCTATGGCTACACCTTC. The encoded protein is CATSDSTQVYGYTF.

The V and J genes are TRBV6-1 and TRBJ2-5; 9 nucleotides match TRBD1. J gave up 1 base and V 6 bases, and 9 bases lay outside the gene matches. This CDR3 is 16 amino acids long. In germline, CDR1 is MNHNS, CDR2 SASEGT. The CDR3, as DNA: TGTGCCAGCAGCGACAGAGGACAGGGGCGCCAAGAGACCCAGTACTTC. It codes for CASSDRGQGRQETQYF.

The DNA for the CDR3 is TGTGCCAGCAGTCACTTAGCGGGCCAAGAGACCCAGTACTTC. Its protein product is CASSHLAGQETQYF. V gene TRBV28 combines with J gene TRBJ2-5; 7 bases are shared with TRBD2. Losses at the gene ends were 5 bases for V and 1 base for J; bases not matched to a gene: 4. CDR3 length: 14 residues. CDR1 and CDR2 from the germline V gene are MDHEN and SYDVKM.

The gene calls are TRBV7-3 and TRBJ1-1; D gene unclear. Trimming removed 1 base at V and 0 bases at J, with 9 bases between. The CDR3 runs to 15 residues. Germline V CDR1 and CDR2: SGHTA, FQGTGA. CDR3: CASSLRARLNTEAFF. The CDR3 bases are TGTGCCAGCAGCTTAAGAGCACGGCTGAACACTGAAGCTTTCTTT.

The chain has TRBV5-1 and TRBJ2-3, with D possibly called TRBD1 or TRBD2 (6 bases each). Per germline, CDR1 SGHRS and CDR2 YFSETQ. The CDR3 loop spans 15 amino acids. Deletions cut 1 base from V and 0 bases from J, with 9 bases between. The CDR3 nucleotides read TGCGCCAGCAGCTTGACAGGGACTAGCACAGATACGCAGTATTTT. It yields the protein CASSLTGTSTDTQYF.

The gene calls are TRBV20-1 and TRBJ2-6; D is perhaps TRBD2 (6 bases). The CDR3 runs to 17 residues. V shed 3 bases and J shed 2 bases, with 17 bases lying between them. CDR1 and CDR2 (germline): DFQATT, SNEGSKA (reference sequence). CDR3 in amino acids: CSARARGPLPGANVLTF. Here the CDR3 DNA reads TGCAGTGCTAGGGCGCGGGGACCCCTCCCTGGGGCCAACGTCCTGACTTTC.

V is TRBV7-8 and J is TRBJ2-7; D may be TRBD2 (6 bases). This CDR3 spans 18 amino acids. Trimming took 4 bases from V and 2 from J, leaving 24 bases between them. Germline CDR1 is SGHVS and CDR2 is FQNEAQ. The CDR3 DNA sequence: TGTGCCAGCAGCTCCAAGGACTCCCAGAGCGGGCCTACCTACGAGCAGTACTTC. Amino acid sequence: CASSSKDSQSGPTYEQYF.

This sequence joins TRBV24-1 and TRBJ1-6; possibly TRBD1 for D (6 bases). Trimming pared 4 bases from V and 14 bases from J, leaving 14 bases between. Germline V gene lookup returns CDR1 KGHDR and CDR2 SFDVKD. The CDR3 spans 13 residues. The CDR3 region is CATSEKAGGTLHF. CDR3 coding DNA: TGTGCCACCAGTGAAAAAGCCGGGGGCACCCTCCACTTT.

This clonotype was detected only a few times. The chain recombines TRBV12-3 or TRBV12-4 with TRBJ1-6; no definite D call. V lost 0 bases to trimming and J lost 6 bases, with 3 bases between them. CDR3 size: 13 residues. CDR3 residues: CASSLAGNSPLHF. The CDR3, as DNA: TGTGCCAGCAGTTTAGCGGGTAATTCACCCCTCCACTTT.

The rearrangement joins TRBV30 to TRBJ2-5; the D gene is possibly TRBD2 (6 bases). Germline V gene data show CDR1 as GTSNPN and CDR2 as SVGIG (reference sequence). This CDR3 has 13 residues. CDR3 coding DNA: TGTGCTGCGGAGGGCTGGGCTCAAGAGACCCAGTACTTC. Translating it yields CAAEGWAQETQYF.